The 19 T cell receptor beta chains below come from one sample, sequenced in a study of CD8+CD57+ T cells in acquired aplastic anemia. Genomic DNA acted as the template from which TCR beta VDJ combination and CDR3 sequence profiling were carried out. TCRdb independently ran MiXCR on the reads; one entry per CDR3 protein. Among under 200,000 distinct CDR3 sequences listed, approximately 40% were seen once. The sequencing sample was made of sorted CD4+, CD8+, or CD8+CD57+ T cells (not recorded which) from PBMCs. These receptors originate from a human donor in good health.

The chain joins TRBV7-6 to TRBJ2-7; TRBD2 matches at 8 bases. J was trimmed by 7 bases and V by 2 bases; bases with no gene match: 7. In germline, CDR1 is SGHVS, CDR2 FNYEAQ. CDR3 length: 14 residues. Here the CDR3 reads CASSLSGGAGEQYF. In DNA, the CDR3 is TGTGCCAGCAGCTTATCCGGGGGGGCCGGGGAGCAGTACTTC. The variable domain in full, with the rest retrieved from reference TRBV7-6 and TRBJ2-7, is GAGVSQSPRYKVTKRGQDVALRCDPISGHVSLYWYRQALGQGPEFLTYFNYEAQQDKSGLPNDRFSAERPEGSISTLTIQRTEQRDSAMYRCASSLSGGAGEQYFGPGTRLTVT.

The table lists this clonotype with a few counts. CDR3 loop: CASSVGPGLCGNTIYF. The DNA of the CDR3 is TGTGCCAGCAGTGTGGGACCGGGTTTATGCGGAAACACCATATATTTT. The chain couples TRBV2 to TRBJ1-3; possibly TRBD1 for D (5 bases). Germline assignment: CDR1 SNHLY and CDR2 FYNNEI. This CDR3 contains 16 residues. Trimming took 4 bases from V and 4 from J, leaving 17 bases between them.

This clonotype was observed at least ten times. V usage is TRBV9 and J usage is TRBJ2-7; tentative D call: TRBD2 (5 bases). CDR1 and CDR2 (germline): SGDLS, YYNGEE. Trimming took off 3 bases at V and 6 bases at J, with 19 bases between the two ends. The CDR3 consists of 15 residues. The CDR3 loop is CASSGRDARVSEQYF. Written as DNA, the CDR3 is TGTGCCAGCAGCGGACGGGATGCTCGGGTCTCCGAGCAGTACTTC.

This clonotype was observed many times. This chain links TRBV7-2 with TRBJ2-7; D remains ambiguous. CDR1 is SGHTA, CDR2 FQGNSA, per germline. V was pared by 6 bases and J by 1 base, with 10 bases between. The CDR3 totals 13 residues. CDR3 sequence: CASSSSSSYEQYF. CDR3 in DNA: TGTGCCAGCAGTTCCTCCAGTTCCTACGAGCAGTACTTC.

This clonotype has a handful of counts. The chain is built from TRBV2 and TRBJ2-7; TRBD1 matches 7 bases. The germline gives CDR1 SNHLY, CDR2 FYNNEI. This CDR3 is built from 14 residues. V trimming: 5 bases; J trimming: 5 bases; junction bases outside the gene matches: 9. The CDR3 reads CASSYNRDSDEQYF. CDR3 coding DNA: TGTGCCAGCAGTTACAACCGGGACAGTGACGAGCAGTACTTC.

This rearrangement joins TRBV20-1 to TRBJ2-2; 9 nucleotides line up with TRBD1. This CDR3 comprises 14 residues. The ends lost 5 bases at V and 7 bases at J; junction bases unmatched: 8. CDR1 is DFQATT, CDR2 SNEGSKA, per germline (reference sequence). The CDR3 here is CSAGDRAFGGELFF. Written as DNA, the CDR3 is TGCAGTGCTGGGGACAGGGCCTTCGGCGGGGAGCTGTTTTTT.

The genes are TRBV10-1 and TRBJ2-3; D call uncertain. This CDR3 is built from 15 residues. Germline CDR1 is WNHNN and CDR2 is SYGVQD (reference sequence). The V end lost 0 bases, the J end lost 3 bases, and 10 bases lay between the germline ends. The CDR3 reads CASSESSLSTDTQYF. CDR3 nucleotide sequence: TGCGCCAGCAGTGAGTCTAGCCTTAGTACAGATACGCAGTATTTT.

V is TRBV15 and J is TRBJ2-7; D assignment may be TRBD1 or TRBD2 (5 bases each). The CDR3 runs 15 residues. The germline gives CDR1 LNHNV, CDR2 YYDKDF (reference sequence). V dropped 2 bases and J dropped 1 base, with 12 bases sitting between them. As DNA, the CDR3 is TGTGCCACCAGCAGACCCCGGGACCTATCCTACGAGCAGTACTTC. It specifies CATSRPRDLSYEQYF.

This clonotype was picked up many times. The genes are TRBV7-3 and TRBJ2-1; the match to TRBD2 covers 13 bases. J was trimmed by 8 bases and V by 5 bases; bases with no gene match: 6. Germline-derived CDR1 and CDR2 are SGHTA and FQGTGA. This CDR3 spans 15 amino acids. DNA for the CDR3: TGTGCCAGCAGCCGGAGGACTAGCGGGGGCCATGAGCAGTTCTTC. This encodes CASSRRTSGGHEQFF.

In its sample, this clonotype was seen once. The J gene is TRBJ2-7, the V gene TRBV6-5; tentatively, D is TRBD1 (5 bases). V shed 0 bases and J shed 3 bases, with 12 bases lying between them. This CDR3 has 15 amino acids. Germline V gives CDR1 MNHEY, CDR2 SVGAGI. The CDR3 DNA reads as TGTGCCAGCAGTTACTCCTGGGGCACGGTCTACGAGCAGTACTTC. This gives the protein CASSYSWGTVYEQYF.

The rearrangement links TRBV11-1 to TRBJ1-2, with 8 bases fitting TRBD1. From germline, CDR1 is SGHAT and CDR2 FQDESV (reference sequence). The CDR3 consists of 17 residues. J gave up 1 base and V 4 bases, and 11 bases lay outside the gene matches. The CDR3 DNA is TGTGCCAGCAGCTCACCGGGACAGGAAATCGGTAACTATGGCTACACCTTC. This gives the protein CASSSPGQEIGNYGYTF.

There are a few counts of this clonotype. V is TRBV6-2 or TRBV6-3 and J is TRBJ2-2; a weak D match, TRBD1 (5 bases). CDR1 is MNHEY and CDR2 is SVGEGT in the germline V gene. With 5 bases removed from V and 2 bases from J, the gap between germline ends came to 12 bases. The length of the CDR3 is 15 residues. CDR3 sequence reads: CASSPGILNTGELFF. CDR3 bases: TGTGCCAGCAGTCCAGGGATCTTAAACACCGGGGAGCTGTTTTTT.

This clonotype was counted only a few times. The chain has TRBV10-3 and TRBJ1-1; 7 nucleotides match TRBD1. Losses at the gene ends were 5 bases for V and 1 base for J; bases not matched to a gene: 13. The CDR3 loop spans 17 amino acids. CDR1 ENHRY and CDR2 SYGVKD come from the germline V gene. CDR3 DNA sequence: TGTGCCATCAGTCCAGCCACAGGGGAGGTGGAGAACACTGAAGCTTTCTTT. Translating gives CAISPATGEVENTEAFF.

This clonotype occurred a few times. The rearrangement joins TRBV6-6 to TRBJ1-2; D is unresolved. Germline assignment: CDR1 MNHNY and CDR2 SVGAGI (reference sequence). The CDR3 sequence is 10 residues long. The V end was cut by 6 bases, the J end by 7 bases, with 6 bases between. The CDR3 nucleotides read TGTGCCAGCAGGAAGGGTGGCTACACCTTC. This encodes CASRKGGYTF.

The chain uses TRBV2 and TRBJ2-1; TRBD2 aligns across 13 bases. Germline CDR1 SNHLY, CDR2 FYNNEI. V shed 10 bases, J shed 7 bases, and the junction held 10 bases outside the gene matches. The CDR3 length is 15 residues. CDR3 nucleotides: TGTGCCATAGTTTTTAGGACTAGCGGGGGAAATGAGCAGTTCTTC. Protein: CAIVFRTSGGNEQFF.

This clonotype was seen at least ten times. V usage is TRBV24-1 and J usage is TRBJ2-1; a possible D gene is TRBD1 (5 bases). Trimming shortened V by 3 bases and J by 2 bases, and 10 bases separated the two germline ends. The CDR3 has 15 residues. Germline V gives CDR1 KGHDR, CDR2 SFDVKD. CDR3 residues: CATSDSQGTYNEQFF. For the CDR3, the DNA is TGTGCCACCAGTGATAGTCAGGGAACCTACAATGAGCAGTTCTTC.

This clonotype was observed at least ten times. J is TRBJ2-5 and V is TRBV6-5; tentative D call: TRBD2 (5 bases). V gave up 0 bases and J gave up 3 bases, with 8 bases separating them. The CDR3 runs 14 residues. Germline V gene lookup returns CDR1 MNHEY and CDR2 SVGAGI. The chain's CDR3 is CASSYSTREETQYF. The CDR3 DNA follows: TGTGCCAGCAGTTACTCAACTAGAGAAGAGACCCAGTACTTC.

The table lists this clonotype with many counts. The CDR3 sequence is CASSYDGGAAAGANVLTF. CDR3 nucleotide sequence: TGTGCCAGCAGTTACGACGGGGGGGCCGCGGCTGGGGCCAACGTCCTGACTTTC. J is TRBJ2-6 and V is TRBV6-5, with 8 bases that match TRBD2. The CDR3 is 18 amino acids. CDR1 is MNHEY, CDR2 SVGAGI, per germline. The ends lost 2 bases at V and 2 bases at J; junction bases unmatched: 8.

J is TRBJ2-1 and V is TRBV27; 7 positions match TRBD1. Trimming removed 5 bases from V and 4 bases from J; junction bases left unmatched: 5. The CDR3 covers 14 residues. The germline V gene encodes CDR1 MNHEY and CDR2 SMNVEV (reference sequence). The CDR3 reads CASSPTGVYNEQFF. CDR3 nucleotides: TGTGCCAGCAGTCCCACAGGGGTATACAATGAGCAGTTCTTC.